The 15 T cell receptor beta chains below all came from one sample that was sequenced in a study of blood T cell repertoires in COVID-19. The assay was immunoSEQ multiplex PCR, and TCRdb's table has in-frame clones only and misses some. The table records under 95,000 clones, under 95% of them present only once. The sample was peripheral blood. Every receptor here comes from a woman aged 45-65 years in a cohort sampled during active COVID-19.

The CDR3 DNA follows: TGTGCCAGCAGCTTCCGACTGGACAGGGGCAACAATGAGCAGTTCTTC. The encoded protein is CASSFRLDRGNNEQFF. The chain has TRBV21-1 and TRBJ2-1; the table names TRBD1, a call not compared with the DNA. TRBV21-1 is a known pseudogene. The length of the CDR3 is 16 residues.

The V gene is TRBV5-4, the J gene TRBJ2-7, with TRBD2 as a possible D gene (5 bases). This CDR3 spans 15 amino acids. Germline V gene lookup returns CDR1 SGHNT and CDR2 YYREEE (reference sequence). V lost 4 bases to trimming and J lost 0 bases, with 14 bases between them. The CDR3 DNA reads as TGTGCCAGCAGCCTCGACTATTCCAGCTCCTACGAGCAGTACTTC. Protein: CASSLDYSSSYEQYF.

This sequence joins TRBV15 and TRBJ1-2; possible D gene TRBD1, 6 bases. Germline CDR1 LNHNV, CDR2 YYDKDF (reference sequence). Deletions cut 5 bases from V and 6 bases from J, with 16 bases between. The CDR3 spans 14 residues. The CDR3 nucleotides are TGTGCCACCAGCGAGCGGGGGGCGTGGGATGGCTACACCTTC. Protein product: CATSERGAWDGYTF.

The chain links TRBV28 to TRBJ2-3; TRBD2 might be the D (6 bases). Trimming took off 5 bases at V and 4 bases at J, with 13 bases between the two ends. The CDR3 totals 14 residues. In germline, CDR1 is MDHEN, CDR2 SYDVKM. DNA of the CDR3: TGTGCCAGCAGTATCCCGCGGGGAGCAGATACGCAGTATTTT. This translates into CASSIPRGADTQYF.

The chain has TRBV28 and TRBJ1-2; D uncertain. CDR1 is MDHEN and CDR2 is SYDVKM in the germline V gene. The CDR3 spans 14 residues. Trimming cost V 3 bases and J 8 bases, with 16 bases left between them. CDR3: CASSFTLDMSGYTF. CDR3 in DNA: TGTGCCAGCAGTTTTACCCTCGACATGTCGGGCTACACCTTC.

The chain couples TRBV3-1 (or the pseudogene TRBV3-2) to TRBJ2-3, with D possibly being TRBD2 (6 bases). This CDR3 contains 16 residues. Germline CDR1 and CDR2: LGHDT and YNNKEL (reference sequence). V was pared by 1 base and J by 1 base, with 12 bases between. CDR3 coding DNA: TGTGCCAGCAGCCAAGGCTCGGGACTTCGCACAGATACGCAGTATTTT. This codes for CASSQGSGLRTDTQYF.

The genes are TRBV5-1 and TRBJ1-2; D is unclear. The V gene's germline CDR1 is SGHRS and CDR2 YFSETQ. The length of the CDR3 is 14 residues. V lost 0 bases and J 3 bases, leaving 9 bases between the germline ends. CDR3 sequence reads: CASSLAAEDYGYTF. DNA for the CDR3: TGCGCCAGCAGCTTGGCGGCCGAGGACTATGGCTACACCTTC.

In its sample, this clone was seen once. The V call is TRBV6-1, the J call TRBJ2-3, with TRBD2 matching 7 bases. The CDR3 is 14 amino acids. V was pared by 3 bases and J by 2 bases, with 2 bases of the junction left unmatched. The V gene's germline CDR1 is MNHNS and CDR2 SASEGT. The DNA of the CDR3 is TGTGCCAGCAGTGAGGGGGGGTCCACAGATACGCAGTATTTT. It codes for CASSEGGSTDTQYF.

The chain is built from TRBV25-1 and TRBJ2-7; no definite D call. The germline V gene has CDR1 MGHDK and CDR2 SYGVNS. V lost 6 bases, J lost 5 bases, and 8 bases lay in between. CDR3 length: 11 residues. CDR3: CASSWANEQYF. The CDR3 region has the DNA TGTGCCAGCAGCTGGGCCAACGAGCAGTACTTC.

This chain links TRBV3-1 (or the pseudogene TRBV3-2) with TRBJ2-3; tentative D call: TRBD1 (5 bases). The CDR3 is 13 residues long. Per the germline V gene, CDR1 is LGHDT and CDR2 is YNNKEL (reference sequence). Trimming took off 0 bases at V and 5 bases at J, with 6 bases between the two ends. The CDR3 loop reads CASSQDRGDTQYF. As DNA, the CDR3 is TGTGCCAGCAGCCAAGATAGGGGAGATACGCAGTATTTT.

The chain carries TRBV13 and TRBJ2-3, with 8 bases aligning to TRBD2. Germline V gene sequence: CDR1 PRHDT, CDR2 FYEKMQ (reference sequence). V was clipped by 5 bases and J by 4 bases; unmatched bases: 8. This CDR3 region has 15 residues. The CDR3 DNA reads as TGTGCCAGCAGCCCCTCCCGGACTAGCTCAGATACGCAGTATTTT. This translates into CASSPSRTSSDTQYF.

This chain joins TRBV7-9 and TRBJ2-1; 9 positions agree with TRBD2. The CDR3 is made up of 16 amino acids. Losses at the gene ends were 2 bases for V and 5 bases for J; bases not matched to a gene: 7. Germline V gives CDR1 SEHNR, CDR2 FQNEAQ (reference sequence). CDR3 nucleotide sequence: TGTGCCAGCAGCTTAAATCAGCTAGCGGGAAACAATGAGCAGTTCTTC. Translation: CASSLNQLAGNNEQFF.

The rearrangement uses TRBV6-1 and TRBJ1-4; 7 nucleotides match TRBD1. The CDR3 has 15 residues. Looked up from germline, CDR1 is MNHNS and CDR2 is SASEGT. The V and J ends lost 2 bases and 8 bases, in that order; junction bases with no gene match: 8. The CDR3 sequence is CASSEFPGQPEKLFF. CDR3 bases: TGTGCCAGCAGTGAATTTCCGGGACAGCCAGAAAAACTGTTTTTT.

This clone has a handful of counts. The gene calls are TRBV18 and TRBJ2-7; 8 positions match TRBD1. Germline-derived CDR1 and CDR2 are KGHSH and LQKENI. V dropped 3 bases and J dropped 3; count of bases not matched to a gene: 4. This CDR3 spans 14 amino acids. CDR3 in amino acids: CASSPDRVFYEQYF. CDR3 bases: TGTGCCAGCTCACCGGACAGGGTATTCTACGAGCAGTACTTC.

This sequence joins TRBV19 and TRBJ1-1; D ambiguous. V lost 3 bases to trimming and J lost 3 bases, with 11 bases between them. CDR3 length equals 14 residues. CDR1 and CDR2 (germline): LNHDA, SQIVND (reference sequence). Written as DNA, the CDR3 is TGTGCCAGTAGTATTACAGACAAGGACACTGAAGCTTTCTTT. Its translation is CASSITDKDTEAFF.